The subject of this entry is one TCR beta chain. These data originate in a study of T cell responses to AZD1222 COVID-19 vaccine. Method: immunoSEQ multiplex PCR; TCRdb's copy keeps in-frame clones and lacks some. Of roughly 150,000 clones listed, about 93% are singletons. Looked up from germline, CDR1 is LGHDT and CDR2 is YNNKEL (reference sequence). Trimming shortened V by 1 base and J by 4 bases, and 7 bases separated the two germline ends. The CDR3 is made up of 13 amino acids. The sequence came from an adult in good health. This chain joins TRBV3-1 (or the pseudogene TRBV3-2) and TRBJ1-2, with a possible D match to TRBD1 (5 bases). The sample in question was peripheral blood, obtained on day 0 of AZD1222 vaccination. CDR3 bases: TGTGCCAGCAGCCAAGGGACAATCTATGGCTACACCTTC. Protein product: CASSQGTIYGYTF.